This T cell receptor (beta chain) was observed in a study of blood T cell repertoires in COVID-19. Some clones are missing from TCRdb's copy, which holds only in-frame ones; the method was immunoSEQ multiplex PCR. The sample has 210,000 or so clones, approximately 80% seen once; the top ten hold about 7.8%. CDR1 is SGHNT and CDR2 is YYREEE in the germline V gene (reference sequence). This CDR3 is built from 13 residues. V was shortened by 9 bases and J by 8 bases, with 18 bases between the two germline ends. The receptor was isolated from a woman of 80 years or more with COVID-19, enrolled during active disease. What was sequenced was peripheral blood. J is TRBJ2-4 and V is TRBV5-4; D unclear. The CDR3 region is CATQLWNQDIQYF. The CDR3 bases are TGTGCCACGCAACTATGGAATCAAGACATTCAGTACTTC.